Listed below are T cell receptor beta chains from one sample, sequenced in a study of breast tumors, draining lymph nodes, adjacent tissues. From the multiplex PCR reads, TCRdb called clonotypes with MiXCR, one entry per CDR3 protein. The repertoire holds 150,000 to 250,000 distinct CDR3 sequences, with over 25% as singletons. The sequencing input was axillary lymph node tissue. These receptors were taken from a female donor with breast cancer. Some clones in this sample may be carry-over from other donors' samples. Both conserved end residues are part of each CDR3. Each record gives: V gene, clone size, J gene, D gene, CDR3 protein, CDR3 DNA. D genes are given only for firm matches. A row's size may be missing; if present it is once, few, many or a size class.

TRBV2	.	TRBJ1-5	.	CASSSDSRNF	TGTGCCAGCAGTTCGGACAGTCGTAATTTT
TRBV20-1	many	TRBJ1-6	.	CSARVGAYNSPLHF	TGCAGTGCTAGAGTTGGGGCGTATAATTCACCCCTCCACTTT
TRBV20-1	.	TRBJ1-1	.	CSARGPEAAFF	TGCAGTGCTAGAGGGCCGGAAGCGGCTTTCTTT
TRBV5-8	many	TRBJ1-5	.	CASSLARGGSQPQHF	TGTGCCAGCAGCTTGGCCAGGGGCGGGAGTCAGCCCCAGCATTTT
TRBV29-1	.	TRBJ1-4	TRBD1	CSPKTGTNEKLFF	TGCAGCCCAAAGACAGGGACCAATGAAAAACTGTTTTTT
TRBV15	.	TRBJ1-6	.	CATSSLSGGAYNSPLHF	TGTGCCACCAGCAGCTTATCTGGAGGGGCCTATAATTCACCCCTCCACTTT
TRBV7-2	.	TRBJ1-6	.	CASRPNSYNSPLHF	TGTGCCAGCAGGCCGAACAGCTATAATTCACCCCTCCACTTT
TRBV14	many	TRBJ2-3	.	CASSPRTGRNTQYF	TGTGCCAGCAGCCCCCGGACTGGCAGGAATACGCAGTATTTT
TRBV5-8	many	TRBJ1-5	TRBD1	CASSLWDSRNQPQHF	TGTGCCAGCAGCTTGTGGGACAGCCGCAATCAGCCCCAGCATTTT
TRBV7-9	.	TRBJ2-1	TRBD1	CASSLVTGSGYEQFF	TGTGCCAGCAGCTTAGTGACAGGGTCAGGCTACGAGCAGTTCTTC
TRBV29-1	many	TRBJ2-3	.	CSVAETGAKYF	TGCAGCGTTGCAGAAACGGGGGCGAAGTATTTT
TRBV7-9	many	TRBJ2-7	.	CASSLVGGGLSMDEQYF	TGTGCCAGCAGCTTAGTAGGGGGGGGACTATCCATGGACGAGCAGTACTTC
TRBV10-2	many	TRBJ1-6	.	CASSRDKDNSPLHF	TGCGCCAGCAGTAGGGACAAAGATAATTCACCCCTCCACTTT
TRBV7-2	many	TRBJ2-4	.	CASSPSRTFLGYF	TGTGCCAGCAGCCCCTCCCGGACCTTCTTAGGGTACTTC
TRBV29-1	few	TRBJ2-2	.	CSVAANLNTGELFF	TGCAGCGTTGCCGCGAACCTCAACACCGGGGAGCTGTTTTTT
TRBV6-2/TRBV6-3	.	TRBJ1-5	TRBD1	CASRDRAAQPQHF	TGTGCCAGCAGGGACAGGGCGGCTCAGCCCCAGCATTTT
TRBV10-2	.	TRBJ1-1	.	CASTMNTEAFF	TGCGCCAGCACCATGAACACTGAAGCTTTCTTT
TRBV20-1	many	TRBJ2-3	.	CSARDYQRTRLTDTQYF	TGCAGTGCTAGAGATTACCAGAGAACGCGCCTCACAGATACGCAGTATTTT
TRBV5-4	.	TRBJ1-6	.	CASSPRTSGNRSSPLHF	TGTGCCAGCAGCCCTAGGACTAGCGGGAACCGGAGTTCACCCCTCCACTTT
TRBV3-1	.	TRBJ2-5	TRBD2	CASSQLAEGGQETQYF	TGTGCCAGCAGCCAACTAGCGGAAGGAGGACAAGAGACCCAGTACTTC
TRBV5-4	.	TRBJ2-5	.	CASSPGTAGETQYF	TGTGCCAGCAGCCCCGGGACAGCGGGGGAGACCCAGTACTTC
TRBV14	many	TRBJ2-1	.	CASSQAVGSYNEQFF	TGTGCCAGCAGCCAAGCTGTAGGGTCCTACAATGAGCAGTTCTTC
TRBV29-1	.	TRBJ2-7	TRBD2	CSVGGLAGDEQYF	TGCAGCGTAGGTGGCCTAGCGGGAGACGAGCAGTACTTC
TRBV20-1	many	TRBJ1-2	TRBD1	CSAKHPGQGFGGYTF	TGCAGTGCTAAACACCCGGGACAGGGTTTCGGTGGCTACACCTTC
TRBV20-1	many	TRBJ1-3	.	CSAAPGSGNTIYF	TGCAGTGCCGCCCCAGGGTCTGGAAACACCATATATTTT
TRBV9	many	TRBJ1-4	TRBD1	CASSVATGGANEKLFF	TGTGCCAGCAGCGTAGCTACAGGGGGGGCTAATGAAAAACTGTTTTTT
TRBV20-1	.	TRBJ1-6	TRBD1	CSARDVGAGGSVLHF	TGCAGTGCTAGAGATGTGGGGGCAGGGGGTTCCGTCCTCCACTTT
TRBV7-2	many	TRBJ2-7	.	CASSLRRTTKSSYEQYF	TGTGCCAGCAGCTTAAGAAGGACTACAAAAAGCTCCTACGAGCAGTACTTC
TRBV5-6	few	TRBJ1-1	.	CASSSTRNTEAFF	TGTGCCAGCAGCTCAACAAGGAACACTGAAGCTTTCTTT
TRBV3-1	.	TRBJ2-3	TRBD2	CASGRSGGYNEQYF	TGTGCCAGCGGCCGTAGCGGGGGTTACAACGAGCAGTATTTT
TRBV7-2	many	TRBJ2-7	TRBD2	CASSLATSGGAYEQYF	TGTGCCAGCAGCTTAGCAACTAGCGGAGGGGCCTACGAGCAGTACTTC
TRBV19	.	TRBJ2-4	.	CASSIGFRLSLAKNIQYF	TGTGCCAGTAGTATAGGTTTCCGGTTGTCCCTAGCCAAAAACATTCAGTACTTC
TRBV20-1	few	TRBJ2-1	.	CSAKRGESSSNEQFF	TGCAGTGCTAAGAGGGGAGAGAGCTCCTCCAATGAGCAGTTCTTC
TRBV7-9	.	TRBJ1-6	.	CASSPTGISAGSPLHF	TGTGCCAGCAGCCCAACGGGCATTAGCGCTGGTTCACCCCTCCACTTT
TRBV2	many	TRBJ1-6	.	CASSESPTLHF	TGTGCCAGCAGTGAAAGTCCCACCCTCCACTTT
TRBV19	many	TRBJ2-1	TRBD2	CASSRYRTGTSAVEQFF	TGTGCCAGTAGTAGATATCGAACCGGGACTAGCGCCGTTGAGCAGTTCTTC
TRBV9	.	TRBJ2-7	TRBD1	CASSRGQAEEQYF	TGTGCCAGCAGCAGGGGACAGGCGGAAGAGCAGTACTTC
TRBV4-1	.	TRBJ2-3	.	CASSQMGQGLAGVDPTDTQYF	TGCGCCAGCAGCCAGATGGGACAGGGATTAGCGGGAGTGGACCCCACAGATACGCAGTATTTT
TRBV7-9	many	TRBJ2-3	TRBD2	CASSRSGGLDTQYF	TGTGCCAGCAGCCGTAGCGGGGGCCTTGATACGCAGTATTTT
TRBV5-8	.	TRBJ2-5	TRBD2	CASSYGTTGARETQYF	TGTGCCAGCAGCTACGGGACTACCGGGGCTCGGGAGACCCAGTACTTC